The clone carrying this TCR beta chain has just one count. The antigen is unknown. This entry belongs to a study of CD4 T cell repertoires in COVID-19. Study-wide background: Relabeled CFSE-low cells, IL-2-expanded for around nine days, met spikes from other coronaviruses.

Clones were sequenced by immunoSEQ multiplex PCR, and TCRdb holds only the in-frame ones, with some missing. The table has tens of thousands of clones, roughly 84% seen once. Germline loops: CDR1 KGHSH, CDR2 LQKENI. This CDR3 is 14 amino acids long. V shed 2 bases and J 1 base; nucleotides not matched to a gene: 1. Study results and caveats: Several top expanded SARS-CoV-2-reactive clonotypes were shared by two or three memory subsets. In SARS-CoV and/or HKU1 spike cultures, between roughly 6 and 27% of SARS-CoV-2 clonotypes reappeared.

Sequencing was done directly on freshly isolated, uncultured memory T cells. The specimen comprised central memory CD4+ T cells from blood, sampled before the COVID-19 pandemic. This sequence was found in a human donor who had COVID-19. The chain joins TRBV18 to TRBJ1-1; 7 bases agree with TRBD1. The CDR3, as DNA: TGTGCCAGCTCACCAAGGGACAGGAACACTGAAGCTTTCTTT. Its protein is CASSPRDRNTEAFF.